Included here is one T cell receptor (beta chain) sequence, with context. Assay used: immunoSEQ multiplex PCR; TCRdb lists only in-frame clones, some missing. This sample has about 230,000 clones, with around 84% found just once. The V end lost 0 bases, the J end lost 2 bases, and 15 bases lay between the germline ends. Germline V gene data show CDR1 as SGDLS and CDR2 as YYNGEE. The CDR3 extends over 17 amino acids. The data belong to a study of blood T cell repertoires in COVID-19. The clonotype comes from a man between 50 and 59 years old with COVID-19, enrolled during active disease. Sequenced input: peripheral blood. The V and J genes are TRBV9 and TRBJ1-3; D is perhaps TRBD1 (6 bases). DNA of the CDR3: TGTGCCAGCAGCGTAGGAGGACAGCCAGGCGCTGGAAACACCATATATTTT. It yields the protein CASSVGGQPGAGNTIYF.